This TCR beta chain was found in a study of CD8+CD57+ T cells in acquired aplastic anemia. Study-level background: Average DNA yield from sorted CD4+ and CD8+ cells was about 3 ug.

CD8+CD57+ cell expansion had been shown by flow cytometry in patients chosen for sequencing. For CDR3 and TCR beta VDJ profiling, genomic DNA was the template used. TCRdb reanalysed the reads using MiXCR and keeps one entry per CDR3 protein. The sample shows 150,000 to 200,000 distinct CDR3 sequences, roughly 50% of them seen only once. Notes on this clonotype: It may be a read error: a sequence one base away is much more abundant.

The sequence was collected from a human donor with aplastic anemia. Sequencing was performed on sorted CD4+, CD8+, or CD8+CD57+ T cells (not recorded which) from PBMCs.

The chain's CDR3 is CASSQGGAGSSYEQHF. For the CDR3, the DNA is TGCGCCAGCAGCCAAGGGGGAGCCGGGAGCTCCTACGAGCAGCACTTC. The J gene is TRBJ2-7, the V gene TRBV4-1; a weak D match, TRBD2 (6 bases). Germline V gene lookup returns CDR1 MGHRA and CDR2 YSYEKL. This CDR3 spans 16 amino acids.